These 24 T cell receptor beta chains were all obtained from the same sample, sequenced in a study of T cell clonotyping in hematopoietic cell transplantation. Clones were read by immunoSEQ multiplex PCR, and TCRdb kept only the in-frame ones, dropping some. The sample lists some 40,000 clones, about 96% occurring once. The sequencing input was peripheral blood mononuclear cells. Receptors originate from a young man in good health. Some clones in this sample may be carry-over from other donors' samples.

The chain uses TRBV2 and TRBJ1-5; D remains unclear. Per germline, CDR1 SNHLY and CDR2 FYNNEI. The CDR3 loop spans 14 amino acids. V lost 11 bases and J lost 0, with 14 bases in between. In DNA, the CDR3 is TGTGCCGTCGACTCCCCCCATAGCAATCAGCCCCAGCATTTT. It specifies CAVDSPHSNQPQHF.

The chain recombines TRBV28 with TRBJ1-1, with 8 bases fitting TRBD1. The CDR3 extends over 14 amino acids. Germline assignment: CDR1 MDHEN and CDR2 SYDVKM. Trimming removed 4 bases from V and 4 bases from J; junction bases left unmatched: 5. The CDR3 DNA is TGTGCCAGCAGTTCCAGGGGGCGGGTCACTGAAGCTTTCTTT. It yields the protein CASSSRGRVTEAFF.

The rearrangement links TRBV5-1 to TRBJ2-3; 8 nucleotides agree with TRBD2. The V and J ends lost 0 bases and 3 bases, in that order; junction bases with no gene match: 6. Germline V gene sequence: CDR1 SGHRS, CDR2 YFSETQ. The CDR3 runs 16 residues. The CDR3 region is CASSLGSSGTTDTQYF. The CDR3 region has the DNA TGCGCCAGCAGCTTGGGTAGTAGCGGGACGACAGATACGCAGTATTTT.

DNA for the CDR3: TGTGCCAGCAGTCCCCCTCTCGGGACAGGGGCCGAGCAGTACTTC. Translation: CASSPPLGTGAEQYF. The V gene is TRBV28, the J gene TRBJ2-7; 10 bases fit TRBD1. V lost 5 bases and J lost 6; bases outside the gene matches: 10. Germline CDR1 MDHEN, CDR2 SYDVKM. The CDR3 has 15 amino acids.

CDR3: CASSYRNTEAFF. DNA of the CDR3: TGTGCCAGCAGTTACAGGAACACTGAAGCTTTCTTT. The V and J genes are TRBV6-5 and TRBJ1-1; D is unresolved. The CDR3 covers 12 residues. V lost 2 bases to trimming and J lost 1 base, with 2 bases between them. Looked up from germline, CDR1 is MNHEY and CDR2 is SVGAGI.

The J gene is TRBJ1-1, the V gene TRBV11-2; D ambiguous. The CDR3 contains 15 residues. From germline, CDR1 is SGHAT and CDR2 FQNNGV. V was pared by 5 bases and J by 6 bases, with 19 bases between. Here the CDR3 reads CASSREGLNAAEAFF. CDR3 nucleotides: TGTGCCAGCAGCAGAGAAGGGCTTAATGCGGCTGAAGCTTTCTTT.

Written as DNA, the CDR3 is TGTGCCAGCACCCCGGGACAGGGTTACGAGCAGTACTTC. Its translation: CASTPGQGYEQYF. The genes are TRBV5-4 and TRBJ2-7, with TRBD1 matching over 9 bases. Trimming at V came to 6 bases and at J to 4 bases, leaving 5 bases not matched to a gene. CDR1 and CDR2 from the germline V gene are SGHNT and YYREEE (reference sequence). The CDR3 is made up of 13 amino acids.

V and J are TRBV11-2 and TRBJ2-3; 9 bases match TRBD2. V lost 1 base to trimming and J lost 3 bases; unmatched junction nucleotides: 8. Germline V lookup: CDR1 SGHAT, CDR2 FQNNGV. The CDR3 is 17 residues long. CDR3 DNA sequence: TGTGCCAGCAGCTTAGTTCGAGCGGGAGGAAGGACAGATACGCAGTATTTT. The encoded protein is CASSLVRAGGRTDTQYF. The full variable domain, completed using reference TRBV11-2 and TRBJ2-3, is EAGVAQSPRYKIIEKRQSVAFWCNPISGHATLYWYQQILGQGPKLLIQFQNNGVVDDSQLPKDRFSAERLKGVDSTLKIQPAKLEDSAVYLCASSLVRAGGRTDTQYFGPGTRLTVL.

The genes are TRBV11-2 and TRBJ2-2, with 12 nucleotides matching TRBD2. The germline CDR1 and CDR2 sequences are SGHAT and FQNNGV. The CDR3 has 15 amino acids. The V segment lost 5 bases and the J segment 6 bases; nucleotides outside the gene matches: 4. The CDR3 region has the DNA TGTGCCAGCAGCCCCCGACTAGCGGGAGCCGGGGAGCTGTTTTTT. As protein: CASSPRLAGAGELFF.

With regard to this clone: One end of the junction is discordant with germline, which a read error may explain. For the CDR3, the DNA is TGTGCCAGCAGTTACTCTCAGGGGGAAGACTTC. It translates to CASSYSQGEDF. V and J are TRBV6-5 and TRBJ2-7; 7 nucleotides line up with TRBD1. The CDR3 loop spans 11 amino acids. The V gene's germline CDR1 is MNHEY and CDR2 SVGAGI.

In its sample, this clone was seen once. The chain links TRBV6-5 to TRBJ2-2; 7 positions agree with TRBD1. V shed 5 bases, J shed 6 bases, and the junction held 6 bases outside the gene matches. The CDR3 has 14 amino acids. In germline, CDR1 is MNHEY, CDR2 SVGAGI. The CDR3 loop reads CASSGRQGSGELFF. As DNA, the CDR3 is TGTGCCAGCAGTGGGAGACAGGGATCCGGGGAGCTGTTTTTT.

The rearrangement joins TRBV6-1 to TRBJ1-5; D uncertain. From germline, CDR1 is MNHNS and CDR2 SASEGT. The CDR3 is 14 amino acids. Trimming left V 4 bases short and J 5 bases short, with 12 bases between. CDR3 coding DNA: TGTGCCAGCAGTGCGATCAGCGGGGATCAGCCCCAGCATTTT. Protein sequence: CASSAISGDQPQHF.

CDR3 amino acids: CASSLEGRAQPQHF. The CDR3 nucleotides are TGTGCCAGCAGCTTGGAAGGCAGGGCTCAGCCCCAGCATTTT. V is TRBV5-8 and J is TRBJ1-5, with D perhaps matching TRBD1 (5 bases). The germline V gene encodes CDR1 SGHTS and CDR2 YDEGEE. CDR3 length: 14 amino acids. Trimming took 0 bases from V and 6 from J, leaving 10 bases between them.

J is TRBJ1-1 and V is TRBV18; 9 nucleotides agree with TRBD1. This CDR3 has 16 residues. J lost 0 bases, V lost 3 bases, and 5 bases had no gene match. CDR1 is KGHSH, CDR2 LQKENI, per germline. CDR3 in DNA: TGTGCCAGCTCACCCGGGACAGGGATATTGAACACTGAAGCTTTCTTT. This sequence encodes CASSPGTGILNTEAFF.

This chain connects TRBV13 to TRBJ2-7; D is unresolved. The CDR3 covers 14 residues. V was clipped by 3 bases and J by 0 bases, with 9 bases between them. Germline V lookup: CDR1 PRHDT, CDR2 FYEKMQ (reference sequence). The CDR3 here is CASSFKDSSYEQYF. As DNA, the CDR3 is TGTGCCAGCAGCTTTAAAGATAGCTCCTACGAGCAGTACTTC.

V and J are TRBV5-6 and TRBJ1-2, with D hard to call. V gave up 2 bases and J gave up 4 bases, with 9 bases separating them. Per the germline V gene, CDR1 is SGHDT and CDR2 is YYEEEE. The length of the CDR3 is 13 residues. This CDR3 is CASSLGTPYGYTF. CDR3 bases: TGTGCCAGCAGCTTAGGAACGCCCTATGGCTACACCTTC.

The rearrangement joins TRBV2 to TRBJ1-2, with TRBD1 as a possible D gene (6 bases). Trimming stripped 4 bases from V and 4 bases from J, with 16 bases between. Germline V gene sequence: CDR1 SNHLY, CDR2 FYNNEI. This CDR3 is built from 15 residues. This CDR3 reads CASSGGQPLIYGYTF. CDR3 in DNA: TGTGCCAGCAGTGGCGGACAGCCCCTAATCTATGGCTACACCTTC.

The J gene is TRBJ2-1, the V gene TRBV6-5; D is ambiguous. This CDR3 has 14 residues. V lost 2 bases, J lost 3 bases, and 8 bases lay in between. The germline gives CDR1 MNHEY, CDR2 SVGAGI. CDR3 sequence (DNA): TGTGCCAGCAGTTACCACGACCGCTACAATGAGCAGTTCTTC. Protein sequence: CASSYHDRYNEQFF.

The chain uses TRBV7-9 and TRBJ2-1, with 7 bases aligning to TRBD2. This CDR3 comprises 13 residues. The germline V gene encodes CDR1 SEHNR and CDR2 FQNEAQ (reference sequence). V shed 5 bases, J shed 12 bases, and the junction held 10 bases outside the gene matches. This CDR3 reads CASSETSGGTQFF. CDR3 in DNA: TGTGCCAGCAGCGAAACATCGGGGGGAACGCAGTTCTTC.

This rearrangement joins TRBV5-1 to TRBJ2-7, with 10 bases matching TRBD2. Germline CDR1 SGHRS, CDR2 YFSETQ. The CDR3 spans 15 residues. Trimming took 1 base from V and 5 from J; bases not matched to a gene: 6. The CDR3 region is CASSLSSGRPNEQYF. CDR3 nucleotides: TGCGCCAGCAGCTTGAGTAGCGGGAGGCCTAACGAGCAGTACTTC.

The chain is built from TRBV9 and TRBJ2-5, with D perhaps matching TRBD1 or TRBD2 (5 bases each). Germline V gene sequence: CDR1 SGDLS, CDR2 YYNGEE. V was pared by 4 bases and J by 5 bases, with 18 bases between. CDR3 length equals 15 residues. In DNA, the CDR3 is TGTGCCAGCAGCCCCCGGGGCAGGTCCGTGGAGACCCAGTACTTC. Protein product: CASSPRGRSVETQYF.

The J gene is TRBJ1-5, the V gene TRBV2, with 9 bases aligning to TRBD1. The CDR3 consists of 17 residues. Germline V gene lookup returns CDR1 SNHLY and CDR2 FYNNEI. V lost 8 bases, J lost 1 base, and 12 bases stayed unmatched. The chain's CDR3 is CASRARTGTGSNQPQHF. CDR3 nucleotides: TGTGCCAGCCGAGCCAGGACCGGGACAGGGAGCAATCAGCCCCAGCATTTT. The whole variable domain, filled in from reference TRBV2 and TRBJ1-5, reads EPEVTQTPSHQVTQMGQEVILRCVPISNHLYFYWYRQILGQKVEFLVSFYNNEISEKSEIFDDQFSVERPDGSNFTLKIRSTKLEDSAMYFCASRARTGTGSNQPQHFGDGTRLSIL.

The V and J genes are TRBV4-3 and TRBJ2-2; D is possibly TRBD2 (6 bases). Germline V gene data show CDR1 as LGHNA and CDR2 as YSLEER. Trimming removed 2 bases at V and 5 bases at J, with 15 bases between. The CDR3 length is 16 residues. The CDR3 coding sequence is TGCGCCAGCAGCCAACCCCCCCGGGCGGGGACCGGGGAGCTGTTTTTT. Residues: CASSQPPRAGTGELFF.

The chain uses TRBV14 and TRBJ2-2; D is uncertain. V dropped 3 bases and J dropped 3 bases, with 5 bases sitting between them. Germline V gives CDR1 SGHDN, CDR2 FVKESK. The CDR3 runs 13 residues. The CDR3: CASSQQYTGELFF. DNA of the CDR3: TGTGCCAGCAGCCAGCAGTACACCGGGGAGCTGTTTTTT. The whole variable domain, filled in from reference TRBV14 and TRBJ2-2, reads EAGVTQFPSHSVIEKGQTVTLRCDPISGHDNLYWYRRVMGKEIKFLLHFVKESKQDESGMPNNRFLAERTGGTYSTLKVQPAELEDSGVYFCASSQQYTGELFFGEGSRLTVL.